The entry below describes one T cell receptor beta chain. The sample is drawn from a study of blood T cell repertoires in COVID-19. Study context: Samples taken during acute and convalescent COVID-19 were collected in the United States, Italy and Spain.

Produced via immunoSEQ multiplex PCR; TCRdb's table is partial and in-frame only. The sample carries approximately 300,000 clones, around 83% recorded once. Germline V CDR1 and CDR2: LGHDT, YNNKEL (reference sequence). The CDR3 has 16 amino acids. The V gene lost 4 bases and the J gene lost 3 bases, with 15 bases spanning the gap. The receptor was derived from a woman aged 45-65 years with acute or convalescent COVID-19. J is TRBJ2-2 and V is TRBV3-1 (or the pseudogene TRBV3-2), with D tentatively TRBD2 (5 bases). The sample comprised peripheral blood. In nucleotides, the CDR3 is TGTGCCAGCAGCCGCCGGGGTCTAGATCACACCGGGGAGCTGTTTTTT. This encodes CASSRRGLDHTGELFF.